This T cell receptor beta chain was identified in a study of T cells in Graves' hyperthyroidism and ophthalmopathy (dated by TCRdb to the late 2010s). Context from the whole study: TCR V-J signatures able to tell the groups apart were searched for in a discovery cohort of 90 to 100 patients, of whom under 45 had Graves' ophthalmopathy and 57 had stable Graves' hyperthyroidism. An independent validation cohort of under 20 hyperthyroidism patients and about 16 patients who later progressed to ophthalmopathy tested prospective prediction of ophthalmopathy. In roughly six Graves' hyperthyroidism patients, the study also compared T-cell repertoires from thyroid tissue with T-cell repertoires from blood. The paper reports TCR Vbeta CDR3 sequencing of over 130 peripheral blood samples: over 40 ophthalmopathy, around 80 hyperthyroidism and some 17 progressor patients. After blood sampling, hyperthyroidism patients were treated with methimazole at a starting dose of 30 mg daily, and ophthalmopathy patients were treated with high-dose intravenous methylprednisolone. The 100 or so discovery patients were randomly divided into training and test sets at a 7:3 ratio.

The CDR3 covers 13 residues, taking in both the cysteine and the phenylalanine. Of all the DNA, just the CDR3 is kept, 39 bases in frame from base 1. The V end loses 0 bases and the J end loses 4 bases, and a stretch of 6 bases separates them. Looking up the germline V gene yields CDR1 SNHLY and CDR2 FYNNEI. The study excluded patients with uncontrolled infections, other autoimmune diseases, pregnancy or lactation. Diagnoses were based on clinical symptoms, serum thyroxine and TRAb, thyroid ultrasound and orbital computed tomography. Total RNA was extracted with Trizol reagent, and quality was checked on an Agilent 2100 Bioanalyzer. The TCR beta CDR3 regions were amplified from RNA transcripts. A first-round RT-PCR of the TCR CDR3 used the HTBI primer set with the Qiagen OneStep RT-PCR kit. Libraries were constructed in a second round of multiplex PCR, after which size selection and purification were performed. The libraries were sequenced on an Illumina HiSeq2000 using paired-end 100 bp reads. Under the source paper's analysis protocol: SOAPnuke was used to process the raw data, throwing out any read that contained adapters or uncalled bases, had a mean Phred below 15, or lacked an exact constant-primer or identifier match. COPE v1.2.5 was used to merge the high-quality paired reads, and each unique nucleotide sequence was defined as a clonotype. MiTCR v1.1 was used to align the clonotypes against IMGT TRBV, TRBD and TRBJ reference segments. The analysis was restricted to V-J combinations with a frequency above 0.0001, which together covered 99.2% of the repertoires. The TCS score was defined as F50 (clonal expansion) divided by E x V (chaos), with BLOSUM62-based TCRdist calculated between CDR3 peptides within each V-J. Welch's t-statistics and random forest reduced roughly 500 V-J features to 10 to 15, which were used in a naive Bayes classifier (R e1071). The similarity between thyroid and blood repertoires was quantified using the Morisita-Horn index. The public reads were reanalyzed by TCRdb: fastp trimming at Q25, MiXCR alignment, in-frame beta chains only. Each CDR3 protein gets just one entry, which takes the most common genes and DNA from the rows behind it. The V and J calls come from TCRdb's annotation, not from the publication. Counted in this sample were approximately 640,000 distinct CDR3 sequences; nearly 45% of them appeared once. The leading ten clones occupy under 8.5% of the sample.

In this sample, this clonotype turned up once. It has no known antigen specificity. One base away there is no much larger clone; base qualities are not given. One read alone provides weak support. The paper as a whole reports these results and caveats: In validation, the model predicted progression to ophthalmopathy with 65% to 71% sensitivity and about 72% specificity, a median of about 6.7 months before onset. A 13 V-J signature model separated ophthalmopathy from stable hyperthyroidism, with approximately 87% sensitivity and roughly 82% specificity in cross-validation and 80%/75% in testing. Blood samples also contained most of the expanded thyroid clonotypes (frequency above 0.001), which suggests that blood repertoires may reflect thyroid immune responses. No statistical method was used to fix the sample size in advance, and group allocation was not hidden from the investigators.

The V gene is TRBV2 and the J gene is TRBJ2-5; the D gene is unclear. Source material: peripheral blood or thyroid tissue (not recorded which). This TCR came from an adult man with Graves' disease, either hyperthyroidism or ophthalmopathy (not recorded which). The bases read TGTGCCAGCAGTGAAGCGGGATTAGAGACCCAGTACTTC. This translates into CASSEAGLETQYF.